Following are 21 T cell receptor beta chains from one sample sequenced in a study of shared clonotypes between healthy human individuals. The data were produced by immunoSEQ multiplex PCR, yet TCRdb's version contains in-frame clones alone and is incomplete. In the table there are some 2.1 million clones, approximately 92% of which are singletons. Naive CD8 cells lacked CD45RO, underwent positive selection for CCR7 and left out terminally differentiated effector memory CD45RA+ cells. Sequencing was carried out using naive CD8+ T cells from PBMCs. These receptors originate from a man aged 18 to 30 in good health. Some clones in this sample may be carry-over from other donors' samples.

In the case of this clone: The sample holds other DNA sequences that translate to the same CDR3. The chain carries TRBV4-1 and TRBJ2-7; TRBD2 agrees at 7 bases. In germline, CDR1 is MGHRA, CDR2 YSYEKL. Losses at the gene ends were 1 base for V and 3 bases for J; bases not matched to a gene: 21. The CDR3 runs to 20 residues. The CDR3 sequence: CASSQGPRVAPSGTHYEQYF. The CDR3 nucleotides read TGCGCCAGCAGCCAAGGGCCCAGGGTTGCTCCCAGCGGGACCCACTACGAGCAGTACTTC.

The chain couples TRBV30 to TRBJ2-3, with a tentative D call TRBD2 (6 bases). The CDR3 covers 13 residues. Trimming removed 4 bases at V and 6 bases at J, with 14 bases between. Germline CDR1 and CDR2: GTSNPN and SVGIG (reference sequence). The CDR3 DNA reads TGTGCCTGGAATGGGGGGAATGGGGATACGCAGTATTTT. Residues: CAWNGGNGDTQYF.

The chain links TRBV7-8 to TRBJ2-1; no clear D. The CDR3 is made up of 13 amino acids. Germline lookup yields CDR1 SGHVS and CDR2 FQNEAQ. V was shortened by 4 bases and J by 8 bases, with 12 bases between the two germline ends. CDR3 DNA: TGTGCCAGCAGCTCCACGCGTCAGGATGAGCAGTTCTTC. Its protein product is CASSSTRQDEQFF.

Only one count was recorded for this clone. The chain is built from TRBV19 and TRBJ1-5; 7 nucleotides line up with TRBD1. Germline V gives CDR1 LNHDA, CDR2 SQIVND (reference sequence). CDR3 length: 16 residues. V shed 3 bases and J 2 bases; nucleotides not matched to a gene: 7. Here the CDR3 reads CASSITGDWGNQPQHF. In DNA form, the CDR3 reads TGTGCCAGTAGTATCACAGGGGATTGGGGCAATCAGCCCCAGCATTTT.

The count of this clone is one. This chain connects TRBV27 to TRBJ2-1; TRBD2 matches 12 bases. V gave up 4 bases and J gave up 7 bases; unmatched junction bases: 5. Germline CDR1 reads MNHEY; CDR2 reads SMNVEV (reference sequence). The CDR3 totals 15 residues. CDR3 nucleotide sequence: TGTGCCAGCAGTTCGACTAGCGGGGGAGTTAATGAGCAGTTCTTC. The encoded protein is CASSSTSGGVNEQFF.

Comments on this clone: The junction departs from the called germline gene at one end, perhaps through a read error. The gene calls are TRBV6-5 and TRBJ2-7; TRBD1 is a possible D gene (6 bases). The CDR3 is 14 residues long. The V gene's germline CDR1 is MNHEY and CDR2 SVGAGI. CDR3 bases: TGTGCCAGCAGCCGAGGACAGATCTCCGACGAGCAGTACTTC. It yields the protein CASSRGQISDEQYF.

The chain recombines TRBV6-5 with TRBJ2-7; D call uncertain. The CDR3 has 14 residues. The germline V gene has CDR1 MNHEY and CDR2 SVGAGI. V was trimmed by 5 bases and J by 3 bases, leaving 14 bases between them. CDR3 protein: CASSKAETSYEQYF. For the CDR3, the DNA is TGTGCCAGCAGTAAGGCTGAGACAAGCTACGAGCAGTACTTC.

This clone occurred a few times. The same CDR3 arises from other DNA sequences in this sample as well. Here the CDR3 reads CASSSQGEQYF. The DNA of the CDR3 is TGTGCCAGCAGCTCTCAAGGCGAGCAGTACTTC. This chain uses TRBV7-8 with TRBJ2-7; D not resolved. The CDR3 sequence is 11 residues long. V was pared by 4 bases and J by 6 bases, with 7 bases between. The V gene's germline CDR1 is SGHVS and CDR2 FQNEAQ.

This clone appeared once. The gene calls are TRBV27 and TRBJ2-3; the D is unclear. The CDR3 contains 14 residues. CDR1 is MNHEY and CDR2 is SMNVEV in the germline V gene (reference sequence). Trimming took 2 bases from V and 1 from J, leaving 7 bases between them. CDR3 amino acids: CASSLIPRTDTQYF. The DNA for the CDR3 is TGTGCCAGCAGTTTAATCCCCCGCACAGATACGCAGTATTTT.

The rearrangement links TRBV4-1 to TRBJ1-1; TRBD1 is a possible D gene (5 bases). Germline V gives CDR1 MGHRA, CDR2 YSYEKL. V was cut by 3 bases and J by 1 base, with 12 bases left in between. CDR3 size: 15 residues. DNA of the CDR3: TGCGCCAGCAGCCACAACCGGGACGGGAACACTGAAGCTTTCTTT. Protein sequence: CASSHNRDGNTEAFF.

The rearrangement joins TRBV19 to TRBJ2-7; D is tentatively TRBD1 or TRBD2 (5 bases each). The CDR3 length is 13 residues. V was shortened by 9 bases and J by 2 bases, with 14 bases between the two germline ends. The germline CDR1 and CDR2 sequences are LNHDA and SQIVND (reference sequence). Here the CDR3 DNA reads TGTGCCAGCAGCCGGGTGGGGGCCTACGAGCAGTACTTC. Translating gives CASSRVGAYEQYF.

The V call is TRBV27, the J call TRBJ2-1; 10 bases are shared with TRBD2. The V gene's germline CDR1 is MNHEY and CDR2 SMNVEV (reference sequence). This CDR3 has 15 amino acids. Trimming took 7 bases from V and 9 from J; bases not matched to a gene: 12. CDR3 DNA: TGTGCCAGCATCGGGGAGCTAGCGGGAGTGGGTGAGCAGTTCTTC. Translating it yields CASIGELAGVGEQFF.

The rearrangement uses TRBV13 and TRBJ2-7; 7 bases map to TRBD1. J gave up 3 bases and V 5 bases, and 7 bases lay outside the gene matches. The CDR3 sequence is 14 residues long. The germline CDR1 and CDR2 sequences are PRHDT and FYEKMQ (reference sequence). The CDR3 reads CASSNGQVHYEQYF. CDR3 bases: TGTGCCAGCAGCAATGGACAGGTCCACTACGAGCAGTACTTC.

In this sample, this clone turned up a few times. The J gene is TRBJ1-1, the V gene TRBV30, with a weak D call TRBD1 (6 bases). Germline CDR1 and CDR2: GTSNPN and SVGIG (reference sequence). The CDR3 extends over 13 amino acids. Trimming took 1 base from V and 3 from J, leaving 9 bases between them. The CDR3 nucleotides read TGTGCCTGGAGTGAAACAGGGCACACTGAAGCTTTCTTT. Its protein is CAWSETGHTEAFF.

The rearrangement joins TRBV10-3 to TRBJ2-7, with D possibly TRBD1 on 6 matching bases. The CDR3 loop spans 12 amino acids. Between the trimmed V and J ends, which lost 3 bases and 5 bases, there was a span of 8 bases. From germline, CDR1 is ENHRY and CDR2 SYGVKD. The CDR3 region is CAISDAGDEQYF. The DNA of the CDR3 is TGTGCCATCAGTGATGCAGGGGACGAGCAGTACTTC.

This chain links TRBV19 with TRBJ1-1; D is possibly TRBD1 (5 bases). Trimming cost V 6 bases and J 4 bases, with 18 bases left between them. CDR1 and CDR2 (germline): LNHDA, SQIVND (reference sequence). The CDR3 loop spans 15 amino acids. CDR3 coding DNA: TGTGCCAGTAGGGAGTTGTGGGGCGGGACCACTGAAGCTTTCTTT. Translation: CASRELWGGTTEAFF.

Comment on this clone: The junction and the germline gene differ at one end; a read error may be behind it. The chain carries TRBV19 and TRBJ2-5; no reliable D call. The CDR3 has 13 residues. In germline, CDR1 is LNHDA, CDR2 SQIVND (reference sequence). CDR3 sequence reads: CASSLDTEETQYF. DNA of the CDR3: TGTGCCAGTAGTTTAGACACCGAAGAGACCCAGTACTTC. Full variable domain (outside the CDR3, taken from reference TRBV19 and TRBJ2-5): DGGITQSPKYLFRKEGQNVTLSCEQNLNHDAMYWYRQDPGQGLRLIYYSQIVNDFQKGDIAEGYSVSREKKESFPLTVTSAQKNPTAFYLCASSLDTEETQYFGPGTRLLVL.

The chain joins TRBV28 to TRBJ2-5; D tentatively fits TRBD1 or TRBD2 (7 bases each). CDR1 and CDR2 from the germline V gene are MDHEN and SYDVKM. V shed 3 bases and J shed 5 bases, with 13 bases lying between them. The CDR3 totals 14 residues. The CDR3 protein is CASSFQGGSETQYF. The CDR3 nucleotides are TGTGCCAGCAGTTTCCAGGGGGGGAGTGAGACCCAGTACTTC.

The chain combines TRBV27 with TRBJ2-1; D uncertain. The germline V gene has CDR1 MNHEY and CDR2 SMNVEV (reference sequence). Deletions cut 4 bases from V and 0 bases from J, with 7 bases between. The CDR3 extends over 14 amino acids. The CDR3 spells CASSSSNSYNEQFF. The CDR3 bases are TGTGCCAGCAGTTCGTCTAACTCCTACAATGAGCAGTTCTTC.

The chain joins TRBV6-4 to TRBJ1-2; D remains unclear. The CDR3 consists of 18 residues. V was shortened by 5 bases and J by 3 bases, with 25 bases between the two germline ends. The germline V gene has CDR1 MRHNA and CDR2 SNTAGT. The CDR3: CASSPNPRETAFYYGYTF. The DNA of the CDR3 is TGTGCCAGCAGTCCGAACCCGAGGGAGACGGCCTTTTACTATGGCTACACCTTC.

This clone was counted between two and nine times. The chain uses TRBV27 and TRBJ1-1, with unresolved D. This CDR3 contains 13 residues. Germline V gene lookup returns CDR1 MNHEY and CDR2 SMNVEV (reference sequence). V lost 4 bases to trimming and J lost 0 bases, with 6 bases between them. The CDR3 is CASSWSVNTEAFF. As DNA, the CDR3 is TGTGCCAGCAGTTGGTCCGTGAACACTGAAGCTTTCTTT.